Below are 24 T cell receptor beta chains sequenced from a single sample in a study of OX40 agonist ivuxolimab in advanced cancers. Library preparation was by the immunoSEQ multiplex PCR assay. The clones in this table, taken by TCRdb from immuneACCESS, are in-frame only. Not every clone is retained; where verified, under half of the shortfall comes from an unresolved V gene, and the cause of the rest is unknown. Present in this sample are about 81,000 clones, 84% of which were seen just once. The ten most abundant clones make up 6% to 8.5% of the sample. The sample in question was CD4+ or CD8+ T cells sorted from blood, obtained in a trial of the OX40 agonist ivuxolimab. The receptor source for this set is an adult with an advanced solid tumor such as melanoma, head and neck, liver or kidney cancer.

This clone was recorded once. This chain connects TRBV27 to TRBJ2-3; no reliable D call. V gave up 3 bases and J gave up 7 bases, with 14 bases separating them. Germline CDR1 MNHEY, CDR2 SMNVEV (reference sequence). The CDR3 covers 14 residues. CDR3 DNA: TGTGCCAGCAGTTTCCTAGGACCGGAAAATACGCAGTATTTT. It codes for CASSFLGPENTQYF.

J is TRBJ2-3 and V is TRBV15, with 9 positions matching TRBD2. Germline lookup yields CDR1 LNHNV and CDR2 YYDKDF (reference sequence). The CDR3 extends over 17 amino acids. V trimming: 0 bases; J trimming: 2 bases; junction bases outside the gene matches: 6. CDR3 DNA: TGTGCCACCAGCAGAGATGGCCTAGCGGGAACCACAGATACGCAGTATTTT. It translates to CATSRDGLAGTTDTQYF. The whole variable domain, filled in from reference TRBV15 and TRBJ2-3, reads DAMVIQNPRYQVTQFGKPVTLSCSQTLNHNVMYWYQQKSSQAPKLLFHYYDKDFNNEADTPDNFQSRRPNTSFCFLDIRSPGLGDTAMYLCATSRDGLAGTTDTQYFGPGTRLTVL.

V gene TRBV6-1 combines with J gene TRBJ1-2; D not certain. Per the germline V gene, CDR1 is MNHNS and CDR2 is SASEGT. Trimming took off 2 bases at V and 4 bases at J, with 8 bases between the two ends. The CDR3 extends over 13 amino acids. CDR3 amino acids: CASSEQESYGYTF. CDR3 nucleotides: TGTGCCAGCAGTGAACAGGAATCCTATGGCTACACCTTC.

The rearrangement joins TRBV5-1 to TRBJ1-4, with 8 bases lining up with TRBD1. Trimming at V came to 3 bases and at J to 6 bases, leaving 4 bases not matched to a gene. From germline, CDR1 is SGHRS and CDR2 YFSETQ. The CDR3 is made up of 14 amino acids. This CDR3 is CASSSGQEYEKLFF. The CDR3 DNA sequence: TGCGCCAGCAGCTCGGGACAGGAGTATGAAAAACTGTTTTTT.

The chain links TRBV27 to TRBJ2-1; no firm D call. The CDR3 runs to 15 residues. V was pared by 2 bases and J by 6 bases, with 14 bases between. In germline, CDR1 is MNHEY, CDR2 SMNVEV (reference sequence). CDR3 residues: CASSLMIQPGNEQFF. The CDR3 DNA reads TGTGCCAGCAGTTTAATGATACAACCTGGCAATGAGCAGTTCTTC.

The J gene is TRBJ1-1, the V gene TRBV28, with D possibly matching TRBD1 (5 bases). This CDR3 spans 13 amino acids. Germline values: CDR1 MDHEN, CDR2 SYDVKM. V gave up 6 bases and J gave up 9 bases, with 17 bases separating them. CDR3 protein: CASSDTSGFKAFF. In DNA form, the CDR3 reads TGTGCCAGCAGCGACACCTCAGGGTTTAAAGCTTTCTTT.

The rearrangement links TRBV11-2 to TRBJ2-7; no clear D. V dropped 1 base and J dropped 7 bases, with 17 bases sitting between them. The germline CDR1 and CDR2 sequences are SGHAT and FQNNGV. This CDR3 has 15 residues. CDR3 sequence (DNA): TGTGCCAGCAGCTTAGTCCAGACCCCATTTGGAGAGCAGTACTTC. This sequence encodes CASSLVQTPFGEQYF.

This clone appeared once. The rearrangement links TRBV27 to TRBJ1-2, with 7 bases aligning to TRBD1. Looked up from germline, CDR1 is MNHEY and CDR2 is SMNVEV (reference sequence). Unmatched junction bases numbered 15, after V lost 5 bases and J lost 9 bases. This CDR3 is 15 amino acids long. CDR3 sequence reads: CASSTDREKTGRYTF. CDR3 nucleotide sequence: TGTGCCAGCAGTACCGACAGGGAGAAAACCGGCCGCTACACCTTC.

The CDR3: CASSLSGASGYNEQFF. In DNA, the CDR3 is TGTGCCAGCAGCTTATCGGGGGCTAGCGGTTACAATGAGCAGTTCTTC. The chain uses TRBV7-3 and TRBJ2-1, with D possibly matching TRBD2 (7 bases). With 2 bases removed from V and 4 bases from J, the gap between germline ends came to 15 bases. The V gene's germline CDR1 is SGHTA and CDR2 FQGTGA. This CDR3 has 16 residues.

The chain uses TRBV19 and TRBJ2-7; tentatively, D is TRBD1 (6 bases). The CDR3 is 14 residues long. CDR1 and CDR2 from the germline V gene are LNHDA and SQIVND (reference sequence). V was pared by 7 bases and J by 2 bases, with 15 bases between. The CDR3 nucleotides are TGTGCCAGTACAAGGACGACAGGCGCCTACGAGCAGTACTTC. Its translation: CASTRTTGAYEQYF.

The rearrangement links TRBV6-6 to TRBJ2-7; D may be TRBD2 (6 bases). Germline CDR1 and CDR2: MNHNY and SVGAGI (reference sequence). V was pared by 2 bases and J by 1 base, with 6 bases between. This CDR3 contains 13 residues. CDR3: CASSYGLSYEQYF. The CDR3 nucleotides are TGTGCCAGCAGTTACGGACTATCCTACGAGCAGTACTTC.

V is TRBV2 and J is TRBJ2-2; the match to TRBD1 covers 11 bases. Losses at the gene ends were 7 bases for V and 6 bases for J; bases not matched to a gene: 1. Germline-derived CDR1 and CDR2 are SNHLY and FYNNEI. CDR3 length: 13 residues. The CDR3 bases are TGTGCCAGCAAGGGACAGGGGGCCGGGGAGCTGTTTTTT. It specifies CASKGQGAGELFF.

The DNA for the CDR3 is TGTGCCAGCAGTAAACAGGGGATGGACGAGCAGTACGTC. It specifies CASSKQGMDEQYV. This chain links TRBV6-6 with TRBJ2-7, with 7 bases that match TRBD1. CDR1 is MNHNY and CDR2 is SVGAGI in the germline V gene (reference sequence). CDR3 length: 13 residues. V was pared by 5 bases and J by 5 bases, with 6 bases of the junction left unmatched.

V and J are TRBV6-1 and TRBJ2-5; a weak D match, TRBD2 (5 bases). The CDR3 spans 15 residues. Trimming took 4 bases from V and 2 from J, leaving 14 bases between them. Germline lookup yields CDR1 MNHNS and CDR2 SASEGT. This CDR3 is CASSGAGLPQETQYF. Here the CDR3 DNA reads TGTGCCAGCAGTGGAGCTGGACTGCCTCAAGAGACCCAGTACTTC.

This chain connects TRBV7-8 to TRBJ2-5; 12 bases are shared with TRBD1. The CDR3 covers 15 residues. Looked up from germline, CDR1 is SGHVS and CDR2 is FQNEAQ. V lost 3 bases to trimming and J lost 4 bases; unmatched junction nucleotides: 3. CDR3 sequence reads: CASSFRDRGPETQYF. CDR3 DNA sequence: TGTGCCAGCAGCTTCCGGGACAGGGGGCCAGAGACCCAGTACTTC.

CDR3 residues: CATSSGTGRSYNSPLHF. The CDR3 coding sequence is TGTGCCACCAGCTCCGGGACAGGGCGCTCCTATAATTCACCCCTCCACTTT. This chain uses TRBV15 with TRBJ1-6, with 9 bases matching TRBD1. The V gene's germline CDR1 is LNHNV and CDR2 YYDKDF (reference sequence). With V trimmed by 5 bases and J by 0 bases, 5 bases remained unmatched. The CDR3 extends over 17 amino acids.

The chain is built from TRBV6-5 and TRBJ1-4; no reliable D call. V lost 2 bases to trimming and J lost 11 bases, with 6 bases between them. The germline gives CDR1 MNHEY, CDR2 SVGAGI. CDR3 length: 11 amino acids. CDR3: CASSYRGKLFF. CDR3 DNA sequence: TGTGCCAGCAGTTACCGTGGCAAACTGTTTTTT.

The chain uses TRBV11-3 and TRBJ1-1; tentatively, D is TRBD1 (6 bases). Between the trimmed V and J ends, which lost 4 bases and 0 bases, there was a span of 12 bases. This CDR3 has 15 amino acids. In germline, CDR1 is SGHNT, CDR2 YENEEA. The CDR3 reads CASSSGVNMNTEAFF. The DNA for the CDR3 is TGTGCCAGCAGCTCAGGGGTTAACATGAACACTGAAGCTTTCTTT.

There are a few counts of this clone. This sequence joins TRBV27 and TRBJ1-2, with D perhaps TRBD1 (5 bases). The ends were cut back, 5 bases at V and 4 bases at J, with 29 bases in the middle. The CDR3 runs to 19 residues. CDR1 and CDR2 from the germline V gene are MNHEY and SMNVEV (reference sequence). The CDR3 nucleotides read TGTGCCAGCAGTCCCCTCCTAATAGGTTTTAGGGGCCCCACCTATGGCTACACCTTC. It codes for CASSPLLIGFRGPTYGYTF.

The chain combines TRBV14 with TRBJ2-2; the D gene is possibly TRBD1 (6 bases). The germline V and J ends were trimmed by 7 bases and 0 bases, with 12 bases remaining between them. The CDR3 sequence is 15 residues long. Germline V gene sequence: CDR1 SGHDN, CDR2 FVKESK. CDR3 sequence reads: CASNKGTPNTGELFF. DNA of the CDR3: TGTGCCAGCAACAAAGGGACACCGAACACCGGGGAGCTGTTTTTT.

This sequence joins TRBV7-2 and TRBJ2-3; either TRBD1 or TRBD2 may supply D (5 bases each). The V end lost 6 bases, the J end lost 2 bases, and 18 bases lay between the germline ends. CDR1 is SGHTA and CDR2 is FQGNSA in the germline V gene. The CDR3 covers 16 residues. CDR3 nucleotides: TGTGCCAGCAGGCTGGGGGTACAGCTGATCACAGATACGCAGTATTTT. Translation gives CASRLGVQLITDTQYF.

This rearrangement joins TRBV9 to TRBJ1-1, with D uncertain. CDR1 and CDR2 (germline): SGDLS, YYNGEE. The CDR3 totals 15 residues. Trimming shortened V by 0 bases and J by 2 bases, and 11 bases separated the two germline ends. Here the CDR3 DNA reads TGTGCCAGCAGCGTAGCGCCCTCACGAAACACTGAAGCTTTCTTT. Amino acid sequence: CASSVAPSRNTEAFF.

The CDR3, as DNA: TGTGCCAGCTCACTGGACAGGGGGCGAAGTAATGAAAAACTGTTTTTT. This gives the protein CASSLDRGRSNEKLFF. The chain carries TRBV18 and TRBJ1-4; 11 bases are shared with TRBD1. With V trimmed by 4 bases and J by 4 bases, 5 bases remained unmatched. There are 16 residues in the CDR3. Germline V gene sequence: CDR1 KGHSH, CDR2 LQKENI.

This clone was picked up a small number of times. V usage is TRBV10-3 and J usage is TRBJ1-6, with 7 bases identical to TRBD1. V lost 7 bases to trimming and J lost 5 bases; unmatched junction nucleotides: 5. Per germline, CDR1 ENHRY and CDR2 SYGVKD. This CDR3 has 14 residues. CDR3 nucleotide sequence: TGTGCCATCAAGGGGCAGGGGGATAATTCACCCCTCCACTTT. This encodes CAIKGQGDNSPLHF.